This T cell receptor beta chain was found in a study of blood T cell repertoires in COVID-19 (dated by TCRdb to the early 2020s). Regarding the complete study: Samples covering the acute and convalescent phases of COVID-19 were provided by collaborators in the United States, Italy and Spain. Samples came from the ongoing ImmuneRACE study (first 160 participants) plus 1,254 subjects from 6 global collaborators. A freely available public database, intended as a resource for researchers studying the immune response to SARS-CoV-2, is where the repertoires were released. Sample metadata almost always included a de-identified subject ID, COVID-19 status, age in years and sex. The dataset comprised deeply sampled blood TCRbeta repertoires from subjects exposed to, actively infected with, or recovered from COVID-19. The prospective study material was composed of cDNA or gDNA derived from T cells, B-cell-depleted T cells, or PBMCs. Where available, HLA class I and class II types were obtained from metadata supplied by the sample provider rather than from assay-based typing. On the study overall, not on this receptor specifically: The quantity of clinical and demographic metadata differed by source and by participant and was supplied without curation.

This clone was seen only a few times. It has no known antigen specificity. No base quality values were provided; no much bigger clone lies one nucleotide off. Reading from cysteine to phenylalanine, the CDR3 counts 19 amino acids. CDR3 DNA only is kept here, 57 bases in frame from base 1. The germline V end is reduced by 2 bases and the J end by 3 bases; junction bases left unmatched: 13. TCRbeta CDR3 regions were amplified from genomic DNA using the immunoSEQ Assay, a bias-controlled multiplex PCR. As for the original processing: Within the assay, amplification of reference gene primers was used to estimate how many nucleated cells each sample contained. To quantify the absolute abundance of each unique TCRbeta CDR3 rearrangement, sequence reads were collapsed and filtered. Productive Simpson clonality was computed per sample as the square root of Simpson's diversity index over productive rearrangements. The source is immuneACCESS, and TCRdb retained only in-frame sequences with V and J called. Part of the clones is not carried over; for the studies checked, unresolved V genes explain less than half of this, and the remainder is unexplained. Clone size and the V and J calls come from that table; the DNA yielded D and trimming. This sample comprises under 140,000 clones, almost 80% of them detected only once. Approximately 16% of the sample is held by the ten biggest clonotypes.

Each collaborating institution followed its own protocols to collect whole blood in K2EDTA tubes. Collaborator samples were shipped for TCRbeta analysis as frozen whole blood, isolated PBMCs, or DNA extracted from either sample type. The sequence derives from a woman of 80 years or more with active or convalescent COVID-19. Sequenced sample: peripheral blood. The receptor chain draws on TRBV6-7 and TRBJ2-5; the junction holds 12 bases that match TRBD2. TRBV6-7 is assigned to the ORF class and has an uncertain function. The CDR3 region: CASSYMGTSGRSREETQYF. The DNA sequence is TGTGCCAGCAGTTACATGGGGACTAGCGGGCGGTCTAGAGAAGAGACCCAGTACTTC.